A single sample is the source of the 13 T cell receptor beta chains below, sequenced in a study of cytomegalovirus exposure and HLA in healthy donors. In the PCR, 60 Vbeta and 13 Jbeta primers were used. Here immunoSEQ multiplex PCR was the method, and the copy in TCRdb shows in-frame clones only, minus some. The sample lists about 110,000 clones; approximately 79% were seen once. The sequencing input was PBMCs. These receptors all stem from a man aged 55-75 years in good health and CMV-seronegative.

The chain employs TRBV9 and TRBJ1-2; 8 bases agree with TRBD1. J lost 5 bases, V lost 5 bases, and 5 bases had no gene match. Germline CDR1 reads SGDLS; CDR2 reads YYNGEE. CDR3 length: 13 residues. The CDR3 DNA is TGTGCCAGCAGGGCGACAGGGGAGTATGGCTACACCTTC. Protein: CASRATGEYGYTF. The full variable domain, completed using reference TRBV9 and TRBJ1-2, is DSGVTQTPKHLITATGQRVTLRCSPRSGDLSVYWYQQSLDQGLQFLIQYYNGEERAKGNILERFSAQQFPDLHSELNLSSLELGDSALYFCASRATGEYGYTFGSGTRLTVV.

To note about this clone: The junction departs from the called germline gene at one end, perhaps through a read error. The chain has TRBV2 and TRBJ1-3, with 7 bases aligning to TRBD1. This CDR3 contains 15 residues. CDR1 and CDR2 from the germline V gene are SNHLY and FYNNEI. CDR3 DNA sequence: TGTGCCAGCAGTACTAACAGGGGCGGTGGAAACACCACATATTTT. Encoded protein: CASSTNRGGGNTTYF.

The V call is TRBV6-5, the J call TRBJ2-7; 12 bases map to TRBD2. This CDR3 is 15 amino acids long. V lost 3 bases, J lost 5 bases, and 5 bases stayed unmatched. Germline V gene sequence: CDR1 MNHEY, CDR2 SVGAGI. CDR3 sequence (DNA): TGTGCCAGCAGTTATAGGACTAGCGGGGTTCACGAGCAGTACTTC. Translating it yields CASSYRTSGVHEQYF.

The gene calls are TRBV5-1 and TRBJ1-2; D call uncertain. Trimming took 0 bases from V and 8 from J, leaving 8 bases between them. Germline-derived CDR1 and CDR2 are SGHRS and YFSETQ. CDR3 length equals 12 residues. The CDR3 loop is CASSLAGEGYTF. The CDR3 DNA is TGCGCCAGCAGCTTGGCCGGAGAAGGCTACACCTTC.

The CDR3 is CASRPPPGERGGRDTQYF. The CDR3 bases are TGTGCCAGCAGGCCCCCCCCTGGGGAGCGGGGGGGCCGAGATACGCAGTATTTT. The chain couples TRBV28 to TRBJ2-3; 10 bases map to TRBD2. Germline CDR1 reads MDHEN; CDR2 reads SYDVKM. This CDR3 contains 18 residues. The junction had 17 bases not matched to a gene; V was cut back by 6 bases and J by 5 bases.

The chain recombines TRBV6-1 with TRBJ2-7, with 10 bases that match TRBD1. Germline V gene sequence: CDR1 MNHNS, CDR2 SASEGT. The V gene end was trimmed by 5 bases and the J gene end by 5 bases; junction bases not matched to a gene: 6. The CDR3 is 14 amino acids. The CDR3 loop is CASSPIGQGDEQYV. As DNA, the CDR3 is TGTGCCAGCAGTCCAATAGGACAGGGGGACGAGCAGTACGTC.

The chain couples TRBV7-9 to TRBJ2-7; 7 bases map to TRBD2. Per germline, CDR1 SEHNR and CDR2 FQNEAQ (reference sequence). The CDR3 has 16 amino acids. V was pared by 10 bases and J by 7 bases, with 22 bases of the junction left unmatched. DNA of the CDR3: TGTGCCATCCAGATTGAGGGAGGGGACTTTTTGGGGGAGCAGTACTTC. Translation gives CAIQIEGGDFLGEQYF.

CDR3 amino acids: CASSPGGEQYV. CDR3 sequence (DNA): TGTGCCAGCTCACCGGGGGGGGAGCAGTACGTC. J is TRBJ2-7 and V is TRBV18; TRBD2 matches 7 bases. J gave up 7 bases and V 3 bases, and 0 bases lay outside the gene matches. The CDR3 is 11 residues long. CDR1 and CDR2 from the germline V gene are KGHSH and LQKENI.

Only a few counts were recorded for this clone. This chain connects TRBV7-9 to TRBJ1-6, with D tentatively TRBD1 (6 bases). This CDR3 has 15 residues. CDR1 is SEHNR, CDR2 FQNEAQ, per germline (reference sequence). V was clipped by 5 bases and J by 8 bases, with 16 bases between them. The CDR3 is CASSPSGPGDSPLHF. CDR3 nucleotides: TGTGCCAGCAGCCCCTCTGGGCCAGGGGATTCACCCCTCCACTTT.

CDR3 region: CASKGGGTGLGYGYTF. DNA for the CDR3: TGTGCCAGCAAAGGTGGGGGCACGGGGCTTGGCTATGGCTACACCTTC. The J gene is TRBJ1-2, the V gene TRBV7-9, with D perhaps matching TRBD1 (6 bases). CDR3 length equals 16 residues. V shed 7 bases and J shed 4 bases, with 22 bases lying between them. CDR1 is SEHNR, CDR2 FQNEAQ, per germline (reference sequence).

This clone was picked up a small number of times. The V gene is TRBV6-6, the J gene TRBJ1-3; 8 bases line up with TRBD1. The J segment lost 0 bases and the V segment lost 8 bases, leaving 6 bases of the junction unmatched. This CDR3 is 15 amino acids long. Per the germline V gene, CDR1 is MNHNY and CDR2 is SVGAGI (reference sequence). CDR3 protein: CASRDRGLSGNTIYF. DNA for the CDR3: TGTGCCAGCCGAGACAGGGGTCTCTCTGGAAACACCATATATTTT.

This clone came up a few times. The V gene is TRBV7-2, the J gene TRBJ1-5; D is perhaps TRBD1 (6 bases). Germline CDR1 and CDR2: SGHTA and FQGNSA. V lost 5 bases and J 1 base, leaving 15 bases between the germline ends. The CDR3 loop spans 16 amino acids. The CDR3 DNA is TGTGCCAGCAGCCCACAGGGTATATCAAGCAATCAGCCCCAGCATTTT. It is translated as CASSPQGISSNQPQHF.

The gene calls are TRBV4-3 and TRBJ1-4; TRBD1 aligns across 9 bases. The V gene end was trimmed by 2 bases and the J gene end by 0 bases; junction bases not matched to a gene: 7. The CDR3 consists of 18 residues. Germline values: CDR1 LGHNA, CDR2 YSLEER. The CDR3 loop is CASSQLGTGSATNEKLFF. The CDR3 DNA sequence: TGCGCCAGCAGCCAACTCGGGACAGGGAGTGCAACTAATGAAAAACTGTTTTTT.